This TCR beta chain was profiled in a study of blood T cells in healthy people across ages. Donors gave roughly 10 milliliters of peripheral blood apiece. Study-wide findings and caveats: TCR beta diversity, measured per million T cells, fell in a roughly linear way with age.

A word on this clonotype: Its antigen is undetermined.

The use of a sample-barcoded 5' primer and a J-beta primer mix characterized a second PCR of roughly 7 to 11 cycles. A template-switch adaptor with 12 random nucleotides tagged each cDNA molecule. From the 5' RACE reads, TCRdb called clonotypes with MiXCR, one entry per CDR3 protein. The data show some 1 million distinct CDR3 sequences, 35% to 50% seen once. The V segment lost 0 bases and the J segment 6 bases; nucleotides outside the gene matches: 6. CDR3 size: 16 residues. Germline V gives CDR1 MDHEN, CDR2 SYDVKM. What was sequenced was blood. The source of this sequence is a woman aged 60-70 years in good health. The rearrangement links TRBV28 to TRBJ2-3; the match to TRBD2 covers 10 bases. The CDR3 loop is CASSLWLAGGSDTQYF. CDR3 nucleotide sequence: TGTGCCAGCAGTTTATGGTTAGCGGGAGGATCGGATACGCAGTATTTT. Based on the CDR3 plus reference TRBV28 and TRBJ2-3, the full variable domain is DVKVTQSSRYLVKRTGEKVFLECVQDMDHENMFWYRQDPGLGLRLIYFSYDVKMKEKGDIPEGYSVSREKKERFSLILESASTNQTSMYLCASSLWLAGGSDTQYFGPGTRLTVL.